This TCR beta chain was retrieved from a study of cytomegalovirus exposure and HLA in healthy donors. Findings of the study overall: Immune exposure information comprised only CMV serostatus. An analysis that was carried out later associated 16,951 TCR beta sequences with HLA alleles at 0.05 false discovery rate.

CDR1 and CDR2 from the germline V gene are SSHAT and FNYEAQ (reference sequence). The J segment lost 5 bases and the V segment lost 3 bases, leaving 14 bases of the junction unmatched. The length of the CDR3 is 17 residues. PCR involved 60 Vbeta and 13 Jbeta primers. The method was immunoSEQ multiplex PCR; TCRdb's version includes in-frame clones alone and lacks a portion of them. The sample yields over 150,000 clones, around 77% seen once. Though nominally healthy at sampling, donors likely had unrecorded immune exposures. Concerning this clone: Its target is not known.

The sequenced sample consisted of PBMCs. J is TRBJ2-3 and V is TRBV7-7; 7 bases line up with TRBD2. This sequence was found in a man aged 25-45 years in good health and CMV-seropositive. The CDR3 DNA follows: TGTGCCAGCAGCTTGGGAAGACTAGCCCGGGGAGTAGATACGCAGTATTTT. Translated, it gives CASSLGRLARGVDTQYF.